These 19 T cell receptor beta chains share one sample of origin, sequenced in a study of blood T cell repertoires in COVID-19. Measured with immunoSEQ multiplex PCR; TCRdb has only the in-frame clones, and not every one. The sample carries 91,000 or so clones, around nine tenths recorded once. The sequenced sample was peripheral blood. The origin of the receptors is a human donor in a cohort sampled during active COVID-19.

The chain is built from TRBV4-1 and TRBJ2-7, with 7 positions matching TRBD2. With 4 bases clipped from V and 3 bases from J, the junction kept 3 bases outside the gene matches. Germline V gives CDR1 MGHRA, CDR2 YSYEKL. This CDR3 has 13 residues. For the CDR3, the DNA is TGCGCCAGCAGCCTGGGCGGGGGCTACGAGCAGTACTTC. It codes for CASSLGGGYEQYF.

This clone was seen more than once but under ten times. The chain uses TRBV2 and TRBJ1-5, with a possible D match to TRBD1 (5 bases). Trimming left V 6 bases short and J 6 bases short, with 18 bases between. Germline V gene sequence: CDR1 SNHLY, CDR2 FYNNEI. The CDR3 consists of 15 residues. The CDR3 nucleotides are TGTGCCAGCAGGGGGACTACCACTAGGACTCAGCCCCAGCATTTT. It specifies CASRGTTTRTQPQHF.

The V gene is TRBV7-9, the J gene TRBJ2-7; perhaps TRBD2 as D (6 bases). This CDR3 contains 13 residues. Germline CDR1 SEHNR, CDR2 FQNEAQ (reference sequence). V lost 2 bases and J 5 bases, leaving 10 bases between the germline ends. CDR3 nucleotide sequence: TGTGCCAGCAGCTTATGGGGACTTGACGAGCAGTACTTC. Translated, it gives CASSLWGLDEQYF.

The rearrangement uses TRBV7-2 and TRBJ2-7, with D uncertain. Germline loops: CDR1 SGHTA, CDR2 FQGNSA. The V end was cut by 5 bases, the J end by 9 bases, with 17 bases between. The CDR3 extends over 13 amino acids. CDR3 in amino acids: CASSPSVGLRQYF. The CDR3 DNA reads TGTGCCAGCAGCCCTTCGGTGGGCTTACGGCAGTACTTC.

This clone was seen once. The J gene is TRBJ2-7, the V gene TRBV5-1; D is possibly TRBD1 (6 bases). Germline CDR1 reads SGHRS; CDR2 reads YFSETQ. V dropped 1 base and J dropped 0 bases, with 11 bases sitting between them. CDR3 length equals 15 residues. The CDR3 nucleotides read TGCGCCAGCAGCTTGAGGACAGTCAGCTCCTACGAGCAGTACTTC. Translating it yields CASSLRTVSSYEQYF.

V usage is TRBV7-8 and J usage is TRBJ2-7; 12 positions match TRBD2. The CDR3 totals 19 residues. Per germline, CDR1 SGHVS and CDR2 FQNEAQ. Losses at the gene ends were 1 base for V and 1 base for J; bases not matched to a gene: 11. The CDR3 is CASSLVLRRTSGASYEQYF. CDR3 coding DNA: TGTGCCAGCAGCTTAGTACTTAGAAGGACTAGCGGGGCGTCCTACGAGCAGTACTTC.

V usage is TRBV27 and J usage is TRBJ2-2; D possibly corresponds to TRBD1 (5 bases). Germline CDR1 and CDR2: MNHEY and SMNVEV (reference sequence). Trimming took off 9 bases at V and 7 bases at J, with 18 bases between the two ends. This CDR3 has 14 amino acids. The CDR3 is CASTKFRQGGELFF. The CDR3 DNA follows: TGTGCCAGTACGAAATTCCGGCAGGGCGGGGAGCTGTTTTTT.

The gene calls are TRBV9 and TRBJ2-3; 10 positions match TRBD2. Germline CDR1 SGDLS, CDR2 YYNGEE. V dropped 3 bases and J dropped 4; count of bases not matched to a gene: 11. The CDR3 is made up of 17 amino acids. CDR3: CASSAEAGLAAADTQYF. The DNA for the CDR3 is TGTGCCAGCAGCGCAGAAGCCGGACTAGCGGCGGCAGATACGCAGTATTTT.

The chain is built from TRBV5-8 and TRBJ2-3, with 8 positions matching TRBD2. Trimming cost V 4 bases and J 4 bases; bases outside gene matches: 2. This CDR3 has 13 amino acids. The germline V gene encodes CDR1 SGHTS and CDR2 YDEGEE. The CDR3 here is CASSVTSADTQYF. As DNA, the CDR3 is TGTGCCAGCAGCGTGACTAGCGCAGATACGCAGTATTTT.

The rearrangement links TRBV10-3 to TRBJ2-3, with D tentatively TRBD1 (7 bases). The CDR3 runs 14 residues. Trimming pared 7 bases from V and 2 bases from J, leaving 13 bases between. Germline V CDR1 and CDR2: ENHRY, SYGVKD. CDR3 residues: CAITTGEVTDTQYF. The CDR3 nucleotides read TGTGCCATCACTACAGGGGAGGTCACAGATACGCAGTATTTT.

This chain uses TRBV30 with TRBJ1-2; unclear D gene. The CDR3 consists of 13 residues. V was clipped by 1 base and J by 2 bases, with 8 bases between them. Germline V lookup: CDR1 GTSNPN, CDR2 SVGIG (reference sequence). The CDR3: CAWSADTNYGYTF. The CDR3 nucleotides read TGTGCCTGGAGTGCAGATACAAACTATGGCTACACCTTC.

This clone was counted once. The chain has TRBV7-2 and TRBJ2-3; perhaps TRBD1 as D (5 bases). Germline values: CDR1 SGHTA, CDR2 FQGNSA. Trimming pared 4 bases from V and 0 bases from J, leaving 8 bases between. The CDR3 contains 14 residues. DNA for the CDR3: TGTGCCAGCAGCTCGGACATAAGCACAGATACGCAGTATTTT. Protein: CASSSDISTDTQYF.

This clone occurred a few times. The J gene is TRBJ2-1, the V gene TRBV11-2, with a weak D call TRBD2 (6 bases). Looked up from germline, CDR1 is SGHAT and CDR2 is FQNNGV. The V end was cut by 5 bases, the J end by 9 bases, with 11 bases between. This CDR3 is built from 12 residues. CDR3: CASSAVTSEQFF. In DNA form, the CDR3 reads TGTGCCAGCAGCGCCGTGACTAGTGAGCAGTTCTTC.

The gene calls are TRBV15 and TRBJ1-2; 8 nucleotides agree with TRBD1. The CDR3 is made up of 16 amino acids. Germline V gene lookup returns CDR1 LNHNV and CDR2 YYDKDF (reference sequence). Losses at the gene ends were 0 bases for V and 4 bases for J; bases not matched to a gene: 7. The DNA for the CDR3 is TGTGCCACCAGCAGAGATCAAGGACAGGGCCTCTATGGCTACACCTTC. Its translation: CATSRDQGQGLYGYTF. Based on the CDR3 plus reference TRBV15 and TRBJ1-2, the full variable domain is DAMVIQNPRYQVTQFGKPVTLSCSQTLNHNVMYWYQQKSSQAPKLLFHYYDKDFNNEADTPDNFQSRRPNTSFCFLDIRSPGLGDTAMYLCATSRDQGQGLYGYTFGSGTRLTVV.

The chain employs TRBV28 and TRBJ2-4, with D possibly being TRBD2 (5 bases). Germline V CDR1 and CDR2: MDHEN, SYDVKM. Trimming shortened V by 3 bases and J by 0 bases, and 9 bases separated the two germline ends. This CDR3 comprises 15 residues. Here the CDR3 reads CASSFRGIAKNIQYF. CDR3 DNA: TGTGCCAGCAGTTTTCGAGGGATAGCCAAAAACATTCAGTACTTC.

J is TRBJ1-2 and V is TRBV6-6; TRBD1 agrees at 9 bases. V shed 6 bases, J shed 7 bases, and the junction held 6 bases outside the gene matches. The CDR3 totals 13 residues. CDR1 is MNHNY, CDR2 SVGAGI, per germline (reference sequence). The CDR3 region is CASSPPTGGGYTF. In DNA form, the CDR3 reads TGTGCCAGCAGCCCCCCGACAGGGGGTGGCTACACCTTC.

The chain couples TRBV30 to TRBJ1-1, with 7 bases identical to TRBD1. The CDR3 totals 14 residues. Trimming cost V 6 bases and J 4 bases; bases outside gene matches: 11. Germline V gives CDR1 GTSNPN, CDR2 SVGIG (reference sequence). CDR3 coding DNA: TGTGCCTGTATAACTAGGGGGCAGCCCACTGAAGCTTTCTTT. It encodes CACITRGQPTEAFF.

J is TRBJ1-1 and V is TRBV5-5; D is perhaps TRBD1 (6 bases). The CDR3 has 12 amino acids. Trimming stripped 2 bases from V and 5 bases from J, with 7 bases between. Germline V gene data show CDR1 as SGHKS and CDR2 as YYEKEE (reference sequence). CDR3 sequence (DNA): TGTGCCAGCAGCTTACAGGGAACTGAAGCTTTCTTT. It specifies CASSLQGTEAFF. Supplemented by reference TRBV5-5 and TRBJ1-1, the full variable domain reads DAGVTQSPTHLIKTRGQQVTLRCSPISGHKSVSWYQQVLGQGPQFIFQYYEKEERGRGNFPDRFSARQFPNYSSELNVNALLLGDSALYLCASSLQGTEAFFGQGTRLTVV.

The V call is TRBV19, the J call TRBJ2-7, with TRBD2 matching 9 bases. This CDR3 contains 12 residues. Germline CDR1 reads LNHDA; CDR2 reads SQIVND (reference sequence). The ends lost 10 bases at V and 5 bases at J; junction bases unmatched: 6. The CDR3 sequence: CATAGGPHEQYF. Here the CDR3 DNA reads TGTGCCACCGCGGGAGGGCCCCACGAGCAGTACTTC.